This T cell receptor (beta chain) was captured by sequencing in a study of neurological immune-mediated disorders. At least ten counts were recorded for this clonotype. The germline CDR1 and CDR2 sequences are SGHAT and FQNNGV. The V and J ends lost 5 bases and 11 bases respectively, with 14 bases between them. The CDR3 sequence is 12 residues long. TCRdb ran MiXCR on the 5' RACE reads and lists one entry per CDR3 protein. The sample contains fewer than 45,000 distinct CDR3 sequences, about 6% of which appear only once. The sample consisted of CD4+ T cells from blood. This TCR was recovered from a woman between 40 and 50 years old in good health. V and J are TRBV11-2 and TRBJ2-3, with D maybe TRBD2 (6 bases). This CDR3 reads CASSPAGTGQYF. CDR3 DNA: TGTGCCAGCAGCCCGGCCGGGACTGGGCAGTATTTT.